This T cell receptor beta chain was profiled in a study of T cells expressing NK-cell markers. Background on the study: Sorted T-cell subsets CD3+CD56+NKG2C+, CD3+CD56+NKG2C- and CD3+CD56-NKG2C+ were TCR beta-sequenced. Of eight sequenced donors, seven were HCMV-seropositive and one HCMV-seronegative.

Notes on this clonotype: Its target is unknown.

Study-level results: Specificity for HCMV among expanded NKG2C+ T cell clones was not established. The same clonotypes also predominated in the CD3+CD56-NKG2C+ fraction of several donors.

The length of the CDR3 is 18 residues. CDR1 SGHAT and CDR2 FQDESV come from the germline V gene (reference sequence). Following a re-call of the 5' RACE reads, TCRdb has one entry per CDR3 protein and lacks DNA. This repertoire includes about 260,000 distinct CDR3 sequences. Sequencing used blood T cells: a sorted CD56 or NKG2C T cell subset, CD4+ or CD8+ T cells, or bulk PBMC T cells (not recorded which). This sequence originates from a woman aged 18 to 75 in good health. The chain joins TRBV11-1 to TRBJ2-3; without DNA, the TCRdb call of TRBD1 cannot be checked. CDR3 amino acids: CASSLTGVTSRGTDTQYF.